This paragraph reports one T cell receptor (beta chain). The table lists this clone with a few counts. The clone's antigen remains unknown. Nothing much larger sits one base from this clone, and base qualities are not available. At the junction V is shortened by 6 bases and J by 3 bases; bases outside the gene matches: 4. CDR1 and CDR2, looked up from the germline V gene, are SGHTA and FQGNSA. From its cysteine to its phenylalanine, the CDR3 spans 15 amino acids. The read is trimmed to its CDR3 DNA, 45 bases read in frame from base 1. Genomic DNA from CD8+ cells was used for TCRbeta sequencing, which was performed according to the manufacturer's instructions. A genomics technology centre in Finland performed the TCRbeta sequencing with the immunoSEQ assay. The published analysis was carried out like this. Clonotype tables produced by the immunoSEQ preprocessing pipeline were converted into VDJtools format, and non-productive clonotypes were filtered out. Samples below 10,000 reads were excluded and the rest subsampled to 10,000 reads; most of the eight CND-RA samples passed. The VDJtools CalcDiversityStats function was applied to data subsampled to 10,000 reads to calculate Shannon-Wiener, Simpson and clonality indices. To infer antigen specificity, non-singleton TCRbeta clonotypes were hard-matched against VDJdb, meaning no mismatches were allowed. CDR3 sequences that differed by one amino acid (Hamming distance 1) were grouped together into clusters with potentially shared antigen targets. After groups were resampled to six samples, public clonotypes were tested for group enrichment with one-sided Fisher's exact tests, and this procedure was repeated ten times. Held by TCRdb, this immuneACCESS table contains in-frame sequences only and omits some clones. Under half of the omission traces to an unresolved V gene where checked; the cause of the rest is unknown. V, J and clone size were drawn from that table, and D and trimming were deduced from the DNA. This sample holds about 13,000 clones; around 83% were observed only once. About a quarter of the sample lies in the top ten.

CND-RA patients were negative for the clinical CCP2 antibody test, and joint destruction progressed despite active therapy. All CND-RA patients were characterized by typical joint destruction in wrists and ankles and by failure of conventional anti-rheumatic therapy. Sampling of CND-RA patients was performed not at diagnosis but after long disease histories, which spanned decades in several cases. Approximately 47 millilitres of EDTA-anticoagulated peripheral blood were drawn from each patient. Peripheral blood mononuclear cells were isolated by Ficoll-Paque PLUS density gradient separation. Using AutoMACS magnetic bead positive selection, CD8+ cells were isolated from either fresh or cryopreserved PBMCs, and flow cytometry was used to check purity. Nucleospin Tissue or Tissue XS kits were used to extract genomic DNA, which was then quantified on a Qubit 2.0 fluorometer. These data belong to a study of CD8 T cells in seronegative destructive rheumatoid arthritis (TCRdb year 2020). Background on the whole study: Biological drugs were being received by seven of the eight CND-RA patients at the time of sampling. Peripheral CD8+ TCRbeta repertoires were compared between CCP-negative destructive rheumatoid arthritis (CND-RA) patients and newly diagnosed seropositive RA, seronegative RA and healthy controls. Comparison cohorts of seropositive RA, seronegative RA and healthy controls came from an earlier published TCRbeta dataset rather than new sequencing. The investigation overall reported the following: Across the approximately 100,000 clonotypes tested, no public clonotype enrichment was retained after Benjamini-Hochberg correction. A distinct set of enriched public clonotypes appeared to be present in CND-RA patients, and the authors interpreted this finding as support for a separate disease subset. Without diagnostic samples, TCR repertoire differences may partly reflect poor disease control over the years rather than being present at onset. The small size of the CND-RA cohort was acknowledged as a study limitation. After adjustment for age, less diverse and more clonal CD8+ TCRbeta repertoires appeared to be present in CND-RA patients than in other RA subtypes. More CMV-reactive and fewer influenza A-reactive CD8+ TCRbeta sequences were observed in CND-RA repertoires than in controls and other RA subtypes.

The chain is made from TRBV7-2 and TRBJ2-1; TRBD2 fits 11 bases in the junction. The TCR sequence derives from a woman aged 25 to 55 with seronegative destructive rheumatoid arthritis. Sequenced sample: CD8+ T cells from blood. The sequenced DNA: TGTGCCAGCAGACTACTAGCGGGGGACTACAATGAGCAGTTCTTC. It specifies CASRLLAGDYNEQFF.